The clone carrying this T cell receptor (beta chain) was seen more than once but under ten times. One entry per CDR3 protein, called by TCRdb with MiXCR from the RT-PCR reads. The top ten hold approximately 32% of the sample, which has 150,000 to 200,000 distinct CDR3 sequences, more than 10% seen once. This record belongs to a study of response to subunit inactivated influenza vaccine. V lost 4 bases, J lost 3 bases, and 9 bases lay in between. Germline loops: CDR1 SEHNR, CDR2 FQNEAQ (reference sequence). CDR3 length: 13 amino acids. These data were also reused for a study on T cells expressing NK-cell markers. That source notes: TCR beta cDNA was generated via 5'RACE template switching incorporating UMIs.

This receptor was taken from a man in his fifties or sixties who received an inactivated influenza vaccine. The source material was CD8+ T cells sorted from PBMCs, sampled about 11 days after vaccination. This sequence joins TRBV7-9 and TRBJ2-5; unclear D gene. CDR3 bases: TGTGCCAGCAGCTCGACTGGGGAAGAGACCCAGTACTTC. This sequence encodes CASSSTGEETQYF.